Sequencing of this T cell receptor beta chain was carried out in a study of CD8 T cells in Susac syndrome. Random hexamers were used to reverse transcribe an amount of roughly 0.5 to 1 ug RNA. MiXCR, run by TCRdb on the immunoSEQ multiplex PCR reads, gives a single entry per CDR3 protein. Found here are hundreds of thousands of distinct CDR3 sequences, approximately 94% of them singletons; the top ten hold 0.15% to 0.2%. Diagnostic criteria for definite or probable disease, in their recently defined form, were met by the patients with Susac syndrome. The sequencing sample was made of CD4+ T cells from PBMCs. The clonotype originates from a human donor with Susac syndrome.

The CDR3 region has the DNA TGTGCCAGCAGTCTCAGACAGGTGAGCGGCAATCAGCCCCAGCATTTT. Its protein product is CASSLRQVSGNQPQHF. The chain recombines TRBV12-3 or TRBV12-4 with TRBJ1-5; the D gene is possibly TRBD1 (6 bases). The CDR3 spans 16 residues. V lost 5 bases and J lost 2, with 16 bases in between.